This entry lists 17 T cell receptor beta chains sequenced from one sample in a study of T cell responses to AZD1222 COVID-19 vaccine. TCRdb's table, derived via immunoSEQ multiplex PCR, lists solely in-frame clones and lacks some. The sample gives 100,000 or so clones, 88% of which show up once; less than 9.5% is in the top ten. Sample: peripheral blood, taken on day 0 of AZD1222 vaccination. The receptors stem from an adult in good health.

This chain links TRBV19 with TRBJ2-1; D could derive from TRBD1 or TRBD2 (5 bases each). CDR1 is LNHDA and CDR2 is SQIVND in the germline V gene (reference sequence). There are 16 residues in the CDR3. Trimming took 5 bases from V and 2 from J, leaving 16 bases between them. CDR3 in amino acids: CASSSWDPSTYNEQFF. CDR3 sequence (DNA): TGTGCCAGTAGTTCCTGGGACCCCTCAACCTACAATGAGCAGTTCTTC.

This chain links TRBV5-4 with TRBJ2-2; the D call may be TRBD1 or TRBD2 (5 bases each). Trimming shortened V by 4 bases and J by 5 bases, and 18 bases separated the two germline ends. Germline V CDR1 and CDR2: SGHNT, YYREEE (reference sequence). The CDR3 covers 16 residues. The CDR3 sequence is CASSRTGTHLTGELFF. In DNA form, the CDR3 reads TGTGCCAGCAGCAGAACCGGGACGCATTTGACCGGGGAGCTGTTTTTT.

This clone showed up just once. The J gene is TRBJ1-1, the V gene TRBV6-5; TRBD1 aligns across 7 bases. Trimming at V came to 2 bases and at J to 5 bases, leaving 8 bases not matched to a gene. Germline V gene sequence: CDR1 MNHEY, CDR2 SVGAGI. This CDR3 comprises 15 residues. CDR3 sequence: CASSYRQGVGTEAFF. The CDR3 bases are TGTGCCAGCAGTTACCGACAGGGCGTAGGGACTGAAGCTTTCTTT.

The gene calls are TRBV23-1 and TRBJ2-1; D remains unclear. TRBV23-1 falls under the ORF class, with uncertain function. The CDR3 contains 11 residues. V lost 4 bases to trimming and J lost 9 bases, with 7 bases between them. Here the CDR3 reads CASSRVSEQFF. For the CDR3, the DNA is TGCGCCAGCAGTCGGGTGAGTGAGCAGTTCTTC.

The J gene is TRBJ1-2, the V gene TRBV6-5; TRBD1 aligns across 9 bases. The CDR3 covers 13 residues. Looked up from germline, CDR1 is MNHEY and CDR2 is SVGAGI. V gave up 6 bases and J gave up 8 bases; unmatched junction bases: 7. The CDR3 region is CASRPGTGKGYTF. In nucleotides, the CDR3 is TGTGCCAGCAGGCCCGGGACAGGGAAGGGCTACACCTTC.

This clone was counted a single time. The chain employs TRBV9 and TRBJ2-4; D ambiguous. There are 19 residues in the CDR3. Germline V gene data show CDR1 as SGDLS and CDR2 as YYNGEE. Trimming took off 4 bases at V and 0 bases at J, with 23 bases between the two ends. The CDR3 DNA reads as TGTGCCAGCAGCCCGCAACGACATGACTCCAACCTAGCCAAAAACATTCAGTACTTC. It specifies CASSPQRHDSNLAKNIQYF.

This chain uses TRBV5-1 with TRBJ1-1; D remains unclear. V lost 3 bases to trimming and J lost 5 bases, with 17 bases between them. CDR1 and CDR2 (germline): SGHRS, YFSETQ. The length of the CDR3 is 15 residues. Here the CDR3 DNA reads TGCGCCAGCAGCTCTGGGTGGGTAGGCGTTACTGAAGCTTTCTTT. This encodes CASSSGWVGVTEAFF.

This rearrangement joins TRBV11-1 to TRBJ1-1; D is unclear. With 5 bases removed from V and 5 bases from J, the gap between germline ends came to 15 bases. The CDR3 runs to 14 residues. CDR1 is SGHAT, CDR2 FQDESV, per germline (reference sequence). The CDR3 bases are TGTGCCAGCAGCCCCTCCAGTTCGGGTACTGAAGCTTTCTTT. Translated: CASSPSSSGTEAFF.

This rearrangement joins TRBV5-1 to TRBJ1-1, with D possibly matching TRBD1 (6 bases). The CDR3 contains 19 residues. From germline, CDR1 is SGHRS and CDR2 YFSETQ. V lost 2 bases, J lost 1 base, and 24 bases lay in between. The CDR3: CASSFGYRAGALQNTEAFF. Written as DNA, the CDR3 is TGCGCCAGCAGCTTTGGGTACAGGGCAGGGGCCCTTCAGAACACTGAAGCTTTCTTT.

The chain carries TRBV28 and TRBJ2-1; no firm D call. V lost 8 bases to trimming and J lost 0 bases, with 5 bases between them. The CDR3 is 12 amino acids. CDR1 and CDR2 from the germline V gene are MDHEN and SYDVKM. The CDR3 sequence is CASLSSYNEQFF. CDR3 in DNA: TGTGCCAGCTTGAGCTCCTACAATGAGCAGTTCTTC.

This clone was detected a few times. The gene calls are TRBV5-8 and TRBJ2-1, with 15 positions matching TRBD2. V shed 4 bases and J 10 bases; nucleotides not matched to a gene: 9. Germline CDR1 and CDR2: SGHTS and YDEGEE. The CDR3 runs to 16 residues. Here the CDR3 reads CASSPPGTSGRREQFF. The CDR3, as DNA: TGTGCCAGCAGCCCCCCCGGGACTAGCGGGAGGAGGGAGCAGTTCTTC.

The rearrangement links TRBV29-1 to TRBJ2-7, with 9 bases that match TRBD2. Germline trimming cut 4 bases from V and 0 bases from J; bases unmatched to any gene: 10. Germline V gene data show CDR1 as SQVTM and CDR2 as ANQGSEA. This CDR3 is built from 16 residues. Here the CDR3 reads CSVVDSGRGSSYEQYF. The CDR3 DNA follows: TGCAGCGTTGTCGATAGCGGGAGAGGGAGCTCCTACGAGCAGTACTTC.

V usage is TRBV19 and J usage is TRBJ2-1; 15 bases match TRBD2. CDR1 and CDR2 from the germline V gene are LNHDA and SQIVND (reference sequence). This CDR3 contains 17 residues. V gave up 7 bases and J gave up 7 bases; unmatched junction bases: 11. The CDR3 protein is CASNDEWGTSGRNEQFF. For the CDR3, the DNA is TGTGCCAGTAACGACGAGTGGGGGACTAGCGGGAGGAATGAGCAGTTCTTC. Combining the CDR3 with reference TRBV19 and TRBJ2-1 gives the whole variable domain DGGITQSPKYLFRKEGQNVTLSCEQNLNHDAMYWYRQDPGQGLRLIYYSQIVNDFQKGDIAEGYSVSREKKESFPLTVTSAQKNPTAFYLCASNDEWGTSGRNEQFFGPGTRLTVL.

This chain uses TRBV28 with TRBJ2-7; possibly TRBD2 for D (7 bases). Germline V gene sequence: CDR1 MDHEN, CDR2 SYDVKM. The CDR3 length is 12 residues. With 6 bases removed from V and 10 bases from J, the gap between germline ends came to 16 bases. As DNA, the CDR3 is TGTGCCAGCAGAGGGGGGGTGCAGGACCAGTACTTC. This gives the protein CASRGGVQDQYF.

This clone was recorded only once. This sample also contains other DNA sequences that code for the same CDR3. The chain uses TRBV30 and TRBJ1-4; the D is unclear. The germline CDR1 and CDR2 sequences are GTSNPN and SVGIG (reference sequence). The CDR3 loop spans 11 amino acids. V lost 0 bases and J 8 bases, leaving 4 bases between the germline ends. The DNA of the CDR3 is TGTGCCTGGAGTGTCTCGGAAAAACTGTTTTTT. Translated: CAWSVSEKLFF.

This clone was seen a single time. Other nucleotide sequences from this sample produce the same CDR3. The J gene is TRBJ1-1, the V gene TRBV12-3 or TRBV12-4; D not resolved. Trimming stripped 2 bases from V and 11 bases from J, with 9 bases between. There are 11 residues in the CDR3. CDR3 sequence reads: CASSLIGEAFF. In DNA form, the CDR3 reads TGTGCCAGCAGTTTAATCGGGGAGGCTTTCTTT.

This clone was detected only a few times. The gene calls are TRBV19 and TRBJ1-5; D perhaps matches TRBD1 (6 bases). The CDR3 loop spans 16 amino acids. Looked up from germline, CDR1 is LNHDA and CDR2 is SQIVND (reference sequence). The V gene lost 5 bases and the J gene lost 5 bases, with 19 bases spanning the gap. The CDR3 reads CASSYALAGVDQPQHF. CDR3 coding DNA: TGTGCCAGTAGTTACGCCCTCGCAGGGGTTGATCAGCCCCAGCATTTT.